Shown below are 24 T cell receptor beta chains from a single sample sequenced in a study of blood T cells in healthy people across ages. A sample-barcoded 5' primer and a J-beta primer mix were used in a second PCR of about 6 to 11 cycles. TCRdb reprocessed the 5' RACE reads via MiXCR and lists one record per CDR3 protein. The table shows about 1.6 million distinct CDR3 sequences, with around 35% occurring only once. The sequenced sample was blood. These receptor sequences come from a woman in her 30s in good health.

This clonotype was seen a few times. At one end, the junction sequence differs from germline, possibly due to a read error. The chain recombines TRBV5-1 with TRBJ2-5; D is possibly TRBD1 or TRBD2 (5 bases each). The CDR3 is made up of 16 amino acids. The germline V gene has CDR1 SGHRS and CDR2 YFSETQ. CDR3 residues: CAGSFALGPTGSDQYF. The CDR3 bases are TGCGCCGGCAGCTTCGCTCTGGGGCCAACGGGGAGCGACCAGTACTTC.

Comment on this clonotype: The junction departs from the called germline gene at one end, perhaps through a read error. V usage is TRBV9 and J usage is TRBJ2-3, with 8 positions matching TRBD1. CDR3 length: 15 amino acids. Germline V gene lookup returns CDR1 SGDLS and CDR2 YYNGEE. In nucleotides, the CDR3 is TGTGCCAGCAGCGCGGGACAGGTGTCGATGGGTACGCGGTATTTT. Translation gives CASSAGQVSMGTRYF.

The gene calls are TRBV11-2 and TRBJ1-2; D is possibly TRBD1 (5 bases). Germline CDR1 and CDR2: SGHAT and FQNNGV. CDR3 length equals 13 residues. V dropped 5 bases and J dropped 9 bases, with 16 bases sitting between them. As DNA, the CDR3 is TGTGCCAGCAGCGCCCGGCGGGGCCTGAGCTACACCTTC. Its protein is CASSARRGLSYTF. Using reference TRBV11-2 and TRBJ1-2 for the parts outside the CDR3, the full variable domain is EAGVAQSPRYKIIEKRQSVAFWCNPISGHATLYWYQQILGQGPKLLIQFQNNGVVDDSQLPKDRFSAERLKGVDSTLKIQPAKLEDSAVYLCASSARRGLSYTFGSGTRLTVV.

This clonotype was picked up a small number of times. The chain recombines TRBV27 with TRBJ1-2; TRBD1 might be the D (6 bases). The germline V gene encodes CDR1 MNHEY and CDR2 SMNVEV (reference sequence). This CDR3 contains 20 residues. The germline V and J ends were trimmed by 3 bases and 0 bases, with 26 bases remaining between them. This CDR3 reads CASSFKWGRGPGASNYGYTF. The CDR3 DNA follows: TGTGCCAGCAGTTTCAAATGGGGAAGAGGTCCGGGGGCATCTAACTATGGCTACACCTTC.

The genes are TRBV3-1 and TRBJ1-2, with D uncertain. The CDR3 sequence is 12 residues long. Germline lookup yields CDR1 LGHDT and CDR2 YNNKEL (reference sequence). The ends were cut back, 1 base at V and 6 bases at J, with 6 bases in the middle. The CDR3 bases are TGTGCCAGCAGCCAAGCCCGGAATGGCTACACCTTC. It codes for CASSQARNGYTF.

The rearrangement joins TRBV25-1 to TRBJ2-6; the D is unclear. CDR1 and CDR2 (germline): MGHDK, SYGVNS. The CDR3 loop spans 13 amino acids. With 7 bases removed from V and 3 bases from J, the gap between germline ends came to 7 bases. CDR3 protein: CASTKSGANVLTF. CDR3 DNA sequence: TGTGCCAGCACCAAAAGTGGGGCCAACGTCCTGACTTTC.

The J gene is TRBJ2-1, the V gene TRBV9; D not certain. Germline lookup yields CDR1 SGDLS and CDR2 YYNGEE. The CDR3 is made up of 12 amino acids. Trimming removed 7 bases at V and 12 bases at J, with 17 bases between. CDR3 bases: TGTGCCAGCGGAGACACGGTTTCGGGGCAGTTCTTC. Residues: CASGDTVSGQFF.

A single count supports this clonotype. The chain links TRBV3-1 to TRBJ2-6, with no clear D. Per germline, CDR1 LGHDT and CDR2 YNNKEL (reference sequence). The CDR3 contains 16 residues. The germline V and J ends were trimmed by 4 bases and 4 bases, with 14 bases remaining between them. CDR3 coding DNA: TGTGCCAGCAGCCCCCCCCGAGTGTCGGGGGCCAACGTCCTGACTTTC. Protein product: CASSPPRVSGANVLTF.

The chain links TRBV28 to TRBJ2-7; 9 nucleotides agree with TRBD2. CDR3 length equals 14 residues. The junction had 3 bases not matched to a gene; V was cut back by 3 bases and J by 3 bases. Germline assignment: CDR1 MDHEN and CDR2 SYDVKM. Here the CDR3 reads CASSFIAGDYEQYF. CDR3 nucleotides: TGTGCCAGCAGTTTCATAGCGGGAGACTACGAGCAGTACTTC.

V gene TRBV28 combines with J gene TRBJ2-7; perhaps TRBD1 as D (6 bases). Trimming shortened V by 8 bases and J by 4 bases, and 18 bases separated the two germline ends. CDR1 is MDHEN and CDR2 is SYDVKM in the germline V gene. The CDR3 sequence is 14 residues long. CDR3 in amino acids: CASGRRTVQYEQYF. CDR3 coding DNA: TGTGCCAGCGGGCGCAGGACAGTTCAGTACGAGCAGTACTTC.

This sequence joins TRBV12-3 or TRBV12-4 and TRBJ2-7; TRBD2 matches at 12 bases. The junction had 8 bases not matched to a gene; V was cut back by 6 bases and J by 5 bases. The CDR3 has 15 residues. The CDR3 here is CASSPTSGRIHEQYF. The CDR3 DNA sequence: TGTGCCAGCAGCCCTACTAGCGGGAGGATCCACGAGCAGTACTTC.

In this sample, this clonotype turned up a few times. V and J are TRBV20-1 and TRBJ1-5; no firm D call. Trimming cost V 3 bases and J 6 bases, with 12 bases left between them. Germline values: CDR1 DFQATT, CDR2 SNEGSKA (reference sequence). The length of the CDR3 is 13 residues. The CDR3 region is CSAREREGQPQHF. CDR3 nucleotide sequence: TGCAGTGCTAGGGAAAGGGAGGGTCAGCCCCAGCATTTT.

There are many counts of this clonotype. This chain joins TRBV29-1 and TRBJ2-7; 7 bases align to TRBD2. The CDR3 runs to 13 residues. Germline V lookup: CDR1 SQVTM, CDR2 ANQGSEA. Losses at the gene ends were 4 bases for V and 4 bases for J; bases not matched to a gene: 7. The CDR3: CSVVGEGSYEQYF. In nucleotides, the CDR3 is TGCAGCGTTGTCGGGGAGGGTTCATACGAGCAGTACTTC.

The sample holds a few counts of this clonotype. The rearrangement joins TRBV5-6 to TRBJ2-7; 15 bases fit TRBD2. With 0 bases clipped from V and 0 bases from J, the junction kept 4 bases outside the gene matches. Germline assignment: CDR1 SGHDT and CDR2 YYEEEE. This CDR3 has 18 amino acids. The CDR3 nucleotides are TGTGCCAGCAGCTTGGACGGACTAGCGGGAGGGCCCTCCTACGAGCAGTACTTC. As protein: CASSLDGLAGGPSYEQYF.

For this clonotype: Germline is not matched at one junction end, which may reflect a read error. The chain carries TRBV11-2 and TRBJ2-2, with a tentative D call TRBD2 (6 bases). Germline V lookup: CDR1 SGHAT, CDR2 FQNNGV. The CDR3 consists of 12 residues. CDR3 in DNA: TGTGCCAGCTTCGGCAGGACCGGGGGGCTGTTTTTT. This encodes CASFGRTGGLFF.

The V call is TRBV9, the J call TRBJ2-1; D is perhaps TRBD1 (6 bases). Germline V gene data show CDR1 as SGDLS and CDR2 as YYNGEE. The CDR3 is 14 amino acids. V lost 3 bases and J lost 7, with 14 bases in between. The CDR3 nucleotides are TGTGCCAGCAGCGCGAGTGGACAGCGTAATGAGCAGTTCTTC. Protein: CASSASGQRNEQFF.

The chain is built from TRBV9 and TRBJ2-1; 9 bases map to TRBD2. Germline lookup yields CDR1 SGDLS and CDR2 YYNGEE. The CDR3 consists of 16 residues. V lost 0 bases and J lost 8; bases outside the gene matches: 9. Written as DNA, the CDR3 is TGTGCCAGCAGCGTAGAGGGCCTAGCGGGACAACATGAGCAGTTCTTC. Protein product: CASSVEGLAGQHEQFF.

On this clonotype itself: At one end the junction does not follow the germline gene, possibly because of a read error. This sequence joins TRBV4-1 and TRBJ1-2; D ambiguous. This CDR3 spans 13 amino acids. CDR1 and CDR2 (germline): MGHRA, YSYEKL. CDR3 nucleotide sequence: TGCGCCAGCAGCCATGCTTCGTCCTGGAACAACGGTTTC. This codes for CASSHASSWNNGF.

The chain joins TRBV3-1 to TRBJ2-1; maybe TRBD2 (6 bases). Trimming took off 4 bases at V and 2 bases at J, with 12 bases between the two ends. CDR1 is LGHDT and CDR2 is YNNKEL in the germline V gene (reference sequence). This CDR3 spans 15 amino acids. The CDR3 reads CASSLSSATYNEQFF. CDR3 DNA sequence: TGTGCCAGCAGCCTTTCTAGCGCGACCTACAATGAGCAGTTCTTC.

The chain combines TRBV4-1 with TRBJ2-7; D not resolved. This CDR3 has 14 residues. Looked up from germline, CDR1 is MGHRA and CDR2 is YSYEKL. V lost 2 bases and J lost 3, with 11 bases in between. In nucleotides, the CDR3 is TGCGCCAGCAGCCAATTAGATTATATCTACGAGCAGTACTTC. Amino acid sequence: CASSQLDYIYEQYF.

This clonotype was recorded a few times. Written as DNA, the CDR3 is TGTGCCACCAGCCCCGAGACAGGATCGTCCTACGAGCAGTACTTC. Translated: CATSPETGSSYEQYF. This chain links TRBV15 with TRBJ2-7, with D possibly matching TRBD1 (6 bases). CDR3 length: 15 residues. Germline V CDR1 and CDR2: LNHNV, YYDKDF (reference sequence). With 5 bases removed from V and 1 base from J, the gap between germline ends came to 15 bases.

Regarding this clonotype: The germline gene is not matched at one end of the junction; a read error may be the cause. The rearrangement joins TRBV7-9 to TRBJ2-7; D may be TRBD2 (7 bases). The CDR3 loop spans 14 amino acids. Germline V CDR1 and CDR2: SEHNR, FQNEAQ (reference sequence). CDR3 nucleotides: TGTGCCGGCAGACCCCTAGGGGGGGCCTACGAGCAGTACTTC. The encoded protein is CAGRPLGGAYEQYF.

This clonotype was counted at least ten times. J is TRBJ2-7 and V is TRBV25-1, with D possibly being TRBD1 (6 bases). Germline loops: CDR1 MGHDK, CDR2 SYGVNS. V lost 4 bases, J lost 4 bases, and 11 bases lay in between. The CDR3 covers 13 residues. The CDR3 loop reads CASSADSRYEQYF. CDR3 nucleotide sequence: TGTGCCAGCAGTGCGGACAGCCGGTACGAGCAGTACTTC.

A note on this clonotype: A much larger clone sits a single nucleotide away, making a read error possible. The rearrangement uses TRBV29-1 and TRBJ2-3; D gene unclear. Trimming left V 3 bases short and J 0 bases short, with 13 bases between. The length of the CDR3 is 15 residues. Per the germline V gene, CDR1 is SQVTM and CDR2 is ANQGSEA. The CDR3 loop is CSVEPTLISTDTQYF. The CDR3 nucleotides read TGCAGCGTTGAGCCAACCTTAATCAGCACAGATACGCAGTATTTT.